A few counts support the clone carrying this T cell receptor beta chain. The data were obtained in a study of type 1 regulatory T cells. Study-wide background: T-allo10 is a Tr1-enriched, alloantigen-specific CD4 T cell product made in vitro.

The ends were cut back, 2 bases at V and 6 bases at J, with 26 bases in the middle. The CDR3 is 18 residues long. TCRdb redid the calling of the reads with MiXCR, one entry per CDR3 protein. The sample includes over 90,000 distinct CDR3 sequences, 31% of them seen just once. Material: CD4+ T cells, either the whole sample or a sorted fraction (not recorded which). This receptor was identified in a human donor in good health. The chain couples TRBV12-3 or TRBV12-4 to TRBJ2-7; D is possibly TRBD1 or TRBD2 (5 bases each). CDR3 region: CASSLLMGRRMYLTEQYF. In DNA, the CDR3 is TGTGCCAGCAGTTTACTAATGGGACGGAGAATGTATCTAACCGAGCAGTACTTC.